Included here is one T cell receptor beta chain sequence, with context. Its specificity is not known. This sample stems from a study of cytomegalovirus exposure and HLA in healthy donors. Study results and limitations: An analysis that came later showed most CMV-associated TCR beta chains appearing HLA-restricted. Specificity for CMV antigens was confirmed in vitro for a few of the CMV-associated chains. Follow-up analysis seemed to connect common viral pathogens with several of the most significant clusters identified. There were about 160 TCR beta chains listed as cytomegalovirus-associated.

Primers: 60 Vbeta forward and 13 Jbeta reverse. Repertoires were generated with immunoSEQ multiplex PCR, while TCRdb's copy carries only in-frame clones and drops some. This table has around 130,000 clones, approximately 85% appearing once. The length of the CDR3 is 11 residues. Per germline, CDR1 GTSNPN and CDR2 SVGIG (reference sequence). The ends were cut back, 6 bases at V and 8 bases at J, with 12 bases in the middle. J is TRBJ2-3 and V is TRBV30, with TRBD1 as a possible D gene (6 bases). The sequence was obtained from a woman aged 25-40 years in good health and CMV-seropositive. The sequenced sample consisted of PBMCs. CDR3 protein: CACLRGGTQYF. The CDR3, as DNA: TGTGCCTGCCTCAGAGGGGGTACGCAGTATTTT.